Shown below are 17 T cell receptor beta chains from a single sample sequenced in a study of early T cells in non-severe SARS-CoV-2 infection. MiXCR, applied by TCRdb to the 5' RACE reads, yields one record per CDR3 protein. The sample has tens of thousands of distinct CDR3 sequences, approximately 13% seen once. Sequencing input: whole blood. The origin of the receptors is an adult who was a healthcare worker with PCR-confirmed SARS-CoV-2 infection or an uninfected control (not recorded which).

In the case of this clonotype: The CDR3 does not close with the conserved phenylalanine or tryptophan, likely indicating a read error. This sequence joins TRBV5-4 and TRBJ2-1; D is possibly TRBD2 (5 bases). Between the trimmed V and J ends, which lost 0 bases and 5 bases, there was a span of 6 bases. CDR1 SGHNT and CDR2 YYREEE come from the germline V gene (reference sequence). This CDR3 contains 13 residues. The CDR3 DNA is TGTGCCAGCAGCTTGGACGGGAACAATGAGCAGTTCTAC. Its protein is CASSLDGNNEQFY.

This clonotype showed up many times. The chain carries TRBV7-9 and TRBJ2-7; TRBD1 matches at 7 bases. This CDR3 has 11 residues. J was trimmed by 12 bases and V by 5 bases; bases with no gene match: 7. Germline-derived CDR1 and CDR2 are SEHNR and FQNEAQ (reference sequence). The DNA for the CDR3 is TGTGCCAGCAGCCCTGTAGGGGGCCTGTACTTC. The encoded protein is CASSPVGGLYF.

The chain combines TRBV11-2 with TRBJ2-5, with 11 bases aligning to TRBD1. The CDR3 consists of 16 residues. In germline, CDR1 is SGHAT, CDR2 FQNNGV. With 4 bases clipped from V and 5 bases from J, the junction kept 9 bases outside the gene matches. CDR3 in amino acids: CASSSGQGARLETQYF. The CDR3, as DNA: TGTGCCAGCAGCTCCGGACAGGGGGCGCGGCTCGAGACCCAGTACTTC.

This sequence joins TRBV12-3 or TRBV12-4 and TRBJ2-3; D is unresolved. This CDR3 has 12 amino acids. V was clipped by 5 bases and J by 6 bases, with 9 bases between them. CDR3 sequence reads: CASSPSQDTQYF. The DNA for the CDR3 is TGTGCCAGCAGTCCCTCGCAGGATACGCAGTATTTT.

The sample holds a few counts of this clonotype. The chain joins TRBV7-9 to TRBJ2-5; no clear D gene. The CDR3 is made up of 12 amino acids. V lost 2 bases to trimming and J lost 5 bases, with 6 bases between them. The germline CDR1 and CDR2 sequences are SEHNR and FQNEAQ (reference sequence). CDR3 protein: CASSLWSETQYF. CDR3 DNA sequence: TGTGCCAGCAGCTTATGGAGTGAGACCCAGTACTTC.

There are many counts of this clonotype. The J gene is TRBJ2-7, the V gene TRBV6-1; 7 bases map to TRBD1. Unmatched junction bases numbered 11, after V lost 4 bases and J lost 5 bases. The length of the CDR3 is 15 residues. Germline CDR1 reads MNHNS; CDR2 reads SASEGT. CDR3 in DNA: TGTGCCAGCAGTGTGATGACAGGGCCGTGGCACGAGCAGTACTTC. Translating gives CASSVMTGPWHEQYF.

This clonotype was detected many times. The CDR3 here is CASSLGTSSYEQYF. The CDR3 DNA is TGCGCCAGCAGCTTGGGGACGAGCTCCTACGAGCAGTACTTC. The chain employs TRBV5-1 and TRBJ2-7; D not certain. V was cut by 0 bases and J by 0 bases, with 7 bases left in between. This CDR3 spans 14 amino acids. Germline V lookup: CDR1 SGHRS, CDR2 YFSETQ. Looking up the rest from reference TRBV5-1 and TRBJ2-7 gives the full variable domain: KAGVTQTPRYLIKTRGQQVTLSCSPISGHRSVSWYQQTPGQGLQFLFEYFSETQRNKGNFPGRFSGRQFSNSRSEMNVSTLELGDSALYLCASSLGTSSYEQYFGPGTRLTVT.

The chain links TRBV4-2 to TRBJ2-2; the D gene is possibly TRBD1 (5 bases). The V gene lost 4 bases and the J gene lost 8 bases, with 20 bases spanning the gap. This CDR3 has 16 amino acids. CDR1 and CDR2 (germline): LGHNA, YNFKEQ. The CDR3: CASSPMDKAVMGELFF. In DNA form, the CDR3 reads TGTGCCAGCAGCCCGATGGACAAGGCCGTAATGGGGGAGCTGTTTTTT.

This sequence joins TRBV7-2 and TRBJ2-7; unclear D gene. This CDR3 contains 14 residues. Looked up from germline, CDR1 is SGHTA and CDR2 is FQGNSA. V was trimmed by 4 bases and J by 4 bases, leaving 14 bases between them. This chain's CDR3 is CASSSRQSLYEQYF. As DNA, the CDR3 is TGTGCCAGCAGCTCCAGGCAGTCACTTTACGAGCAGTACTTC.

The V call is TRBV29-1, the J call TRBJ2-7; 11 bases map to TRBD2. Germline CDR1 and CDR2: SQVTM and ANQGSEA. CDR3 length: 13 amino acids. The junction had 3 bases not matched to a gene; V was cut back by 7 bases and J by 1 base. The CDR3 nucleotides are TGCAGCGCCAGGACTAGCGGGTCCTACGAGCAGTACTTC. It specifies CSARTSGSYEQYF.

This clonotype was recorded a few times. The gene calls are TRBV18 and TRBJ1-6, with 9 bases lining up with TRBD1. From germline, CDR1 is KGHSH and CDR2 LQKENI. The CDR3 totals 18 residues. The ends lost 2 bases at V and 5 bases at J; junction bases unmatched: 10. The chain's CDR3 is CASSPIGVGQGNNSPLHF. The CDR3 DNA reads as TGTGCCAGCTCACCAATCGGGGTCGGACAGGGGAATAATTCACCCCTCCACTTT.

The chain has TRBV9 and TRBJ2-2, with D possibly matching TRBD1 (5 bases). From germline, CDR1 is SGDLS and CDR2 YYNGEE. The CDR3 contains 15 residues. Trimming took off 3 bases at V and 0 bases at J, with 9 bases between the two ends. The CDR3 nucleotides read TGTGCCAGCAGCGAACAGGTCTCGAACACCGGGGAGCTGTTTTTT. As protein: CASSEQVSNTGELFF.

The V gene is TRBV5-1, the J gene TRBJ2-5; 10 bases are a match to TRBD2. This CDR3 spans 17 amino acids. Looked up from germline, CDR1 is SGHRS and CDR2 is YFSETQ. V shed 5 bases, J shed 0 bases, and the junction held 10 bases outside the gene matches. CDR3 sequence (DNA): TGCGCCAGCAGTTGGACTAGCGGTAGGGAGTACCAAGAGACCCAGTACTTC. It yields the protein CASSWTSGREYQETQYF.

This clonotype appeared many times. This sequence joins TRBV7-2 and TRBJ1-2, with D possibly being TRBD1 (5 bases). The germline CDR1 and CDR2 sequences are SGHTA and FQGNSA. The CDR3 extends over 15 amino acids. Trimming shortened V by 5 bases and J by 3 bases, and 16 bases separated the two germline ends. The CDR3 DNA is TGTGCCAGCAGCCTCTCCCCACAGGACCACTATGGCTACACCTTC. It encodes CASSLSPQDHYGYTF.

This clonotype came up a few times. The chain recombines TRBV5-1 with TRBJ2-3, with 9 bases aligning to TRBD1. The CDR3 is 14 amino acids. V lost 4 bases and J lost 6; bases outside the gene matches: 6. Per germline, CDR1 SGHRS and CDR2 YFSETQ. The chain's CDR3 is CASSDTGGADTQYF. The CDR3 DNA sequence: TGCGCCAGCAGCGATACAGGGGGCGCTGATACGCAGTATTTT.

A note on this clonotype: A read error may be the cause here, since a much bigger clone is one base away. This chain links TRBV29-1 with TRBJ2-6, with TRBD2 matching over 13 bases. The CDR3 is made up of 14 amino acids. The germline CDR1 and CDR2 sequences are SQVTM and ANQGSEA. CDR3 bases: TGCAGCACTAGCGGGGGGGCCGGGGCCATCGTCCTGACTTTC. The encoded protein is CSTSGGAGAIVLTF.

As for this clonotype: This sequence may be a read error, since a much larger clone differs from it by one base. The CDR3 is CAGAEADYGYTF. CDR3 coding DNA: TGTGCCGGGGCGGAAGCTGACTATGGCTACACCTTC. The rearrangement uses TRBV2 and TRBJ1-2, with D possibly matching TRBD1 (5 bases). V gave up 11 bases and J gave up 3 bases, with 13 bases separating them. Germline V lookup: CDR1 SNHLY, CDR2 FYNNEI. The CDR3 has 12 amino acids. Full variable domain (remainder filled in from reference TRBV2 and TRBJ1-2): EPEVTQTPSHQVTQMGQEVILRCVPISNHLYFYWYRQILGQKVEFLVSFYNNEISEKSEIFDDQFSVERPDGSNFTLKIRSTKLEDSAMYFCAGAEADYGYTFGSGTRLTVV.